These 21 T cell receptor beta chains share one sample of origin, sequenced in a study of CD8 T cells in ankylosing spondylitis. TCRdb called the 5' RACE reads again in MiXCR, with one record for every CDR3 protein. The table shows some 400,000 distinct CDR3 sequences, with approximately 20% occurring only once. Antigen specificity for these receptors is unknown. Study conclusions and caveats: Made up of several highly homologous variants, a TCR beta motif appeared characteristic of ankylosing spondylitis blood.

Input material: blood, either unsorted or a sorted T cell fraction (not recorded which). These receptors were collected from a male donor with ankylosing spondylitis.

This chain uses TRBV11-2 with TRBJ1-1; 7 bases align to TRBD1. Germline loops: CDR1 SGHAT, CDR2 FQNNGV. The CDR3 has 13 amino acids. J lost 11 bases, V lost 1 base, and 7 bases had no gene match. The CDR3 region is CASSLVGRGEAFF. The CDR3 bases are TGTGCCAGCAGCTTAGTTGGCAGGGGGGAGGCTTTCTTT.

This chain links TRBV3-1 with TRBJ2-7, with TRBD2 matching over 11 bases. The length of the CDR3 is 15 residues. After removal of 6 bases from V and 6 bases from J, the junction contained 10 bases not matched to a gene. Germline V CDR1 and CDR2: LGHDT, YNNKEL (reference sequence). The chain's CDR3 is CASRTSTSGISEQYF. In DNA form, the CDR3 reads TGTGCCAGCAGAACCTCGACTAGCGGGATTTCCGAGCAGTACTTC.

This chain uses TRBV11-2 with TRBJ2-7, with D maybe TRBD1 (5 bases). The length of the CDR3 is 14 residues. CDR1 SGHAT and CDR2 FQNNGV come from the germline V gene. V was shortened by 3 bases and J by 2 bases, with 11 bases between the two germline ends. The CDR3 spells CASSFGRVTYEQYF. The DNA for the CDR3 is TGTGCCAGCAGCTTTGGCAGGGTGACCTACGAGCAGTACTTC.

This clonotype was recorded at least ten times. This rearrangement joins TRBV12-3 or TRBV12-4 to TRBJ1-5; no clear D gene. V lost 2 bases and J 9 bases, leaving 11 bases between the germline ends. This CDR3 has 13 residues. The CDR3: CASSLRESGPQHF. CDR3 DNA: TGTGCCAGCAGTTTAAGGGAATCGGGGCCCCAGCATTTT.

This clonotype was found a few times. The chain combines TRBV12-3 or TRBV12-4 with TRBJ1-6; no definite D call. Trimming took 2 bases from V and 3 from J, leaving 8 bases between them. The CDR3 is made up of 15 amino acids. This CDR3 is CASSLSKNYNSPLHF. CDR3 bases: TGTGCCAGCAGTTTATCTAAAAACTATAATTCACCCCTCCACTTT.

The chain employs TRBV7-2 and TRBJ2-7, with 14 bases aligning to TRBD2. The CDR3 runs 15 residues. CDR1 is SGHTA, CDR2 FQGNSA, per germline. J lost 2 bases, V lost 5 bases, and 2 bases had no gene match. The CDR3 protein is CASSGTSGGAYEQYF. In DNA form, the CDR3 reads TGTGCCAGCAGCGGGACTAGCGGGGGAGCCTACGAGCAGTACTTC.

This chain connects TRBV6-5 to TRBJ2-1, with D perhaps matching TRBD2 (6 bases). The CDR3 consists of 14 residues. Trimming took off 0 bases at V and 6 bases at J, with 9 bases between the two ends. Germline values: CDR1 MNHEY, CDR2 SVGAGI. In DNA, the CDR3 is TGTGCCAGCAGTTACTCGAGGGGAGGCAATGAGCAGTTCTTC. Translating it yields CASSYSRGGNEQFF.

This clonotype was detected ten times or more. The chain joins TRBV28 to TRBJ1-2, with 9 bases identical to TRBD1. V was clipped by 6 bases and J by 4 bases; unmatched bases: 0. The germline CDR1 and CDR2 sequences are MDHEN and SYDVKM. The CDR3 loop spans 12 amino acids. The CDR3 reads CASRTGGYGYTF. The CDR3 DNA sequence: TGTGCCAGCAGGACAGGGGGCTATGGCTACACCTTC.

This clonotype was found many times. The chain has TRBV4-3 and TRBJ2-1; 10 bases line up with TRBD2. Germline values: CDR1 LGHNA, CDR2 YSLEER. V was pared by 4 bases and J by 9 bases, with 6 bases of the junction left unmatched. The CDR3 consists of 14 residues. CDR3 amino acids: CASSPLAGAAEQFF. CDR3 nucleotide sequence: TGCGCCAGCAGCCCCCTAGCGGGAGCGGCTGAGCAGTTCTTC.

This clonotype is labeled as medium-sized. The J gene is TRBJ2-1, the V gene TRBV5-1; weak D call: TRBD2 (6 bases). Per the germline V gene, CDR1 is SGHRS and CDR2 is YFSETQ. V was pared by 0 bases and J by 1 base, with 11 bases between. The CDR3 is 16 amino acids. The CDR3 bases are TGCGCCAGCAGCTTGGCCCAGGGAGGTTCCTACAATGAGCAGTTCTTC. Residues: CASSLAQGGSYNEQFF.

This clonotype was counted ten times or more. One junction end does not reproduce the germline sequence, and a read error may be involved. This chain uses TRBV5-1 with TRBJ2-3, with TRBD1 matching 7 bases. The CDR3 extends over 15 amino acids. Germline CDR1 is SGHRS and CDR2 is YFSETQ. For the CDR3, the DNA is TGTGCCAGCAGCTCGCGACAGGGAAGCACAGATACGCAGTATTTT. Protein: CASSSRQGSTDTQYF.

This clonotype was observed a single time. CDR3 in DNA: TGTGCCCCCCCCGACCAAGAGACCCAGTACTTC. Amino acid sequence: CAPPDQETQYF. The chain couples TRBV10-3 to TRBJ2-5; D is undetermined. The CDR3 length is 11 residues. Trimming shortened V by 11 bases and J by 0 bases, and 7 bases separated the two germline ends. From germline, CDR1 is ENHRY and CDR2 SYGVKD.

The J gene is TRBJ2-5, the V gene TRBV5-1, with 14 nucleotides matching TRBD2. The germline CDR1 and CDR2 sequences are SGHRS and YFSETQ. Trimming removed 0 bases from V and 3 bases from J; junction bases left unmatched: 7. This CDR3 is built from 18 residues. CDR3 protein: CASSLVLTTSGREETQYF. CDR3 nucleotides: TGCGCCAGCAGCTTGGTCCTAACGACTAGCGGGAGGGAAGAGACCCAGTACTTC.

CDR3 region: CASSLGELAGATDTQYF. The CDR3 DNA reads as TGCGCCAGCAGCTTGGGGGAGTTGGCGGGAGCAACAGATACGCAGTATTTT. The chain joins TRBV5-1 to TRBJ2-3; 7 nucleotides match TRBD2. The ends lost 0 bases at V and 3 bases at J; junction bases unmatched: 10. The V gene's germline CDR1 is SGHRS and CDR2 YFSETQ. The CDR3 contains 17 residues.

In its sample, this clonotype was seen many times. The rearrangement uses TRBV29-1 and TRBJ1-1, with no clear D. The CDR3 runs 13 residues. The germline V and J ends were trimmed by 1 base and 3 bases, with 9 bases remaining between them. Per the germline V gene, CDR1 is SQVTM and CDR2 is ANQGSEA. The CDR3 bases are TGCAGCGTTGAAGGCTCGCGCGACACTGAAGCTTTCTTT. Translated, it gives CSVEGSRDTEAFF.

This clonotype has a handful of counts. The chain employs TRBV20-1 and TRBJ1-4, with 10 bases that match TRBD1. V lost 6 bases and J lost 10; bases outside the gene matches: 5. Germline V gene lookup returns CDR1 DFQATT and CDR2 SNEGSKA (reference sequence). There are 12 residues in the CDR3. The CDR3: CSAKRTGGKLFF. The CDR3 nucleotides are TGCAGTGCAAAGAGGACAGGGGGAAAACTGTTTTTT.

The J gene is TRBJ2-3, the V gene TRBV10-3; 7 bases line up with TRBD1. The trim removed 5 bases at V and 4 bases at J, leaving 9 bases unmatched. The CDR3 has 15 residues. In germline, CDR1 is ENHRY, CDR2 SYGVKD. The CDR3 DNA follows: TGTGCCATCAGTTCAACAGGGGTGAAGGCAGATACGCAGTATTTT. It is translated as CAISSTGVKADTQYF.

V usage is TRBV24-1 and J usage is TRBJ2-3; 7 bases fit TRBD2. Looked up from germline, CDR1 is KGHDR and CDR2 is SFDVKD. Losses at the gene ends were 3 bases for V and 7 bases for J; bases not matched to a gene: 12. This CDR3 has 16 residues. The CDR3 sequence is CATSDQRGGGINTQYF. In DNA form, the CDR3 reads TGTGCCACCAGTGATCAACGGGGCGGGGGAATTAATACGCAGTATTTT.

This clonotype was picked up many times. The chain employs TRBV20-1 and TRBJ2-3; maybe TRBD1 (6 bases). This CDR3 contains 14 residues. Germline loops: CDR1 DFQATT, CDR2 SNEGSKA (reference sequence). The V and J ends lost 3 bases and 1 base respectively, with 11 bases between them. CDR3 bases: TGCAGTGCTAGTGCAGGGGCCCGCACAGATACGCAGTATTTT. It specifies CSASAGARTDTQYF.

In this sample, this clonotype turned up a few times. This rearrangement joins TRBV6-5 to TRBJ2-5; D may be TRBD1 (5 bases). In germline, CDR1 is MNHEY, CDR2 SVGAGI. V dropped 5 bases and J dropped 5 bases, with 18 bases sitting between them. CDR3 length: 15 amino acids. The CDR3 spells CASSSRRGGAETQYF. For the CDR3, the DNA is TGTGCCAGCAGTAGTCGAAGGGGCGGCGCGGAGACCCAGTACTTC.

As DNA, the CDR3 is TGTGCCAGCAGTACAGGGTTAAATGAGCAGTTCTTC. It encodes CASSTGLNEQFF. V gene TRBV6-2 or TRBV6-3 combines with J gene TRBJ2-1, with D tentatively TRBD1 (6 bases). The germline V gene encodes CDR1 MNHEY and CDR2 SVGEGT. Deletions cut 5 bases from V and 7 bases from J, with 9 bases between. There are 12 residues in the CDR3.